These 21 T cell receptor beta chains came from one sample sequenced in a study of T cells in Graves' hyperthyroidism and ophthalmopathy. RNA transcripts served as the template for amplifying TCR beta CDR3 regions. During a first-round RT-PCR of the TCR CDR3, the HTBI primer set was used. From the multiplex PCR reads, TCRdb called clonotypes with MiXCR, one entry per CDR3 protein. The table shows hundreds of thousands of distinct CDR3 sequences, with around 13% occurring only once. Sample: blood. These receptors all come from a woman in her forties or fifties with Graves' ophthalmopathy.

This clonotype was found many times. V is TRBV20-1 and J is TRBJ1-1, with D unresolved. V gave up 6 bases and J gave up 2 bases, with 13 bases separating them. CDR1 and CDR2 (germline): DFQATT, SNEGSKA (reference sequence). This CDR3 spans 13 amino acids. This CDR3 reads CSAGVAVNTEAFF. The CDR3 nucleotides are TGCAGTGCCGGGGTGGCAGTCAACACTGAAGCTTTCTTT.

This clonotype has a count of ten or more. The chain is built from TRBV6-5 and TRBJ2-2, with 11 bases fitting TRBD2. Losses at the gene ends were 6 bases for V and 1 base for J; bases not matched to a gene: 4. In germline, CDR1 is MNHEY, CDR2 SVGAGI. The CDR3 loop spans 16 amino acids. The CDR3 bases are TGTGCCAGCAGATACGGACTAGCGGGGAACACCGGGGAGCTGTTTTTT. Residues: CASRYGLAGNTGELFF.

Ten or more counts support this clonotype. This sequence joins TRBV28 and TRBJ1-5; 10 positions agree with TRBD1. The CDR3 totals 17 residues. V gave up 4 bases and J gave up 7 bases; unmatched junction bases: 13. Germline lookup yields CDR1 MDHEN and CDR2 SYDVKM. This CDR3 reads CASSSGSGQGGWQPQHF. The DNA for the CDR3 is TGTGCCAGCAGTTCGGGGTCCGGACAGGGGGGATGGCAGCCCCAGCATTTT.

This chain joins TRBV4-1 and TRBJ2-5; D is uncertain. Germline assignment: CDR1 MGHRA and CDR2 YSYEKL. This CDR3 contains 14 residues. V gave up 1 base and J gave up 2 bases, with 8 bases separating them. CDR3 sequence reads: CASSQVGSQETQYF. CDR3 sequence (DNA): TGCGCCAGCAGCCAAGTGGGCAGTCAAGAGACCCAGTACTTC.

In its sample, this clonotype was seen many times. The rearrangement joins TRBV5-1 to TRBJ2-7; 9 bases map to TRBD1. V lost 4 bases, J lost 0 bases, and 8 bases stayed unmatched. The germline gives CDR1 SGHRS, CDR2 YFSETQ. The CDR3 totals 16 residues. The chain's CDR3 is CASSLRTGAGSYEQYF. Written as DNA, the CDR3 is TGCGCCAGCAGCCTAAGGACAGGGGCGGGCTCCTACGAGCAGTACTTC.

This clonotype was seen repeatedly, ten times or more. The rearrangement joins TRBV11-2 to TRBJ1-1; D is perhaps TRBD1 (5 bases). The CDR3 consists of 18 residues. Germline V CDR1 and CDR2: SGHAT, FQNNGV. Trimming took 0 bases from V and 4 from J, leaving 21 bases between them. The CDR3 loop reads CASSLDKGGIVGGTEAFF. The DNA for the CDR3 is TGTGCCAGCAGCTTAGATAAGGGTGGAATCGTGGGGGGCACTGAAGCTTTCTTT.

This clonotype was found many times. This chain connects TRBV5-6 to TRBJ2-3, with 12 bases matching TRBD1. The CDR3 totals 18 residues. V lost 0 bases and J lost 0; bases outside the gene matches: 5. Germline lookup yields CDR1 SGHDT and CDR2 YYEEEE. CDR3 in amino acids: CASSLGWDRGPSTDTQYF. The CDR3 DNA reads as TGTGCCAGCAGCTTGGGCTGGGACAGGGGGCCCAGCACAGATACGCAGTATTTT.

This clonotype was counted between two and nine times. The V call is TRBV11-3, the J call TRBJ2-1; D gene ambiguous. V was clipped by 1 base and J by 1 base, with 8 bases between them. Germline CDR1 and CDR2: SGHNT and YENEEA. CDR3 length: 15 amino acids. This CDR3 reads CASSLGSTSYNEQFF. The CDR3 nucleotides read TGTGCCAGCAGCTTAGGATCAACTTCCTACAATGAGCAGTTCTTC.

V usage is TRBV19 and J usage is TRBJ2-1; 9 bases fit TRBD2. With V trimmed by 6 bases and J by 0 bases, 12 bases remained unmatched. The V gene's germline CDR1 is LNHDA and CDR2 SQIVND (reference sequence). There are 18 residues in the CDR3. In nucleotides, the CDR3 is TGTGCCAGTAGCACAACTCCTAGCGGGACGAGCTCCTACAATGAGCAGTTCTTC. It encodes CASSTTPSGTSSYNEQFF.

The chain links TRBV7-2 to TRBJ2-7; TRBD1 agrees at 10 bases. V lost 5 bases and J lost 6; bases outside the gene matches: 7. The germline V gene encodes CDR1 SGHTA and CDR2 FQGNSA. CDR3 length: 14 amino acids. The CDR3 region has the DNA TGTGCCAGCAGCCCCGACAGGGGGCGCACCGAGCAGTACTTC. Its protein is CASSPDRGRTEQYF.

At least ten counts were recorded for this clonotype. This chain links TRBV11-3 with TRBJ1-2, with no clear D. Germline CDR1 SGHNT, CDR2 YENEEA. CDR3 length equals 13 residues. V was trimmed by 5 bases and J by 2 bases, leaving 9 bases between them. CDR3 sequence reads: CASSRDTNYGYTF. CDR3 bases: TGTGCCAGCAGCCGCGACACGAACTATGGCTACACCTTC.

This clonotype was detected many times. V and J are TRBV28 and TRBJ1-5; 9 positions agree with TRBD1. CDR3 length equals 14 residues. The germline CDR1 and CDR2 sequences are MDHEN and SYDVKM. The junction had 6 bases not matched to a gene; V was cut back by 6 bases and J by 6 bases. The CDR3 coding sequence is TGTGCCAGCAGCCTGACAGGGGGGGCTCAGCCCCAGCATTTT. As protein: CASSLTGGAQPQHF.

The rearrangement uses TRBV12-3 or TRBV12-4 and TRBJ1-1, with 9 positions matching TRBD1. V gave up 0 bases and J gave up 1 base; unmatched junction bases: 9. The CDR3 contains 18 residues. The CDR3 nucleotides read TGTGCCAGCAGTTTAGCGGGACAGGGTATGGGACCGAACACTGAAGCTTTCTTT. Translating gives CASSLAGQGMGPNTEAFF.

Regarding this clonotype: This sequence may be a read error, since a much larger clone differs from it by one base. The V gene is TRBV5-1, the J gene TRBJ2-7; 7 nucleotides agree with TRBD2. The V gene's germline CDR1 is SGHRS and CDR2 YFSETQ. V gave up 4 bases and J gave up 3 bases; unmatched junction bases: 16. The length of the CDR3 is 17 residues. CDR3 coding DNA: TGCGCCAGCAGCCTCTCACCGGGAGGTGCGGCAATCTACGAGCAGTACTTC. Translation: CASSLSPGGAAIYEQYF.

In this sample, this clonotype turned up many times. The CDR3 region is CASSKTSGSRNEQFF. CDR3 sequence (DNA): TGCGCCAGCAGCAAAACTAGCGGGAGTCGCAATGAGCAGTTCTTC. This chain joins TRBV5-1 and TRBJ2-1; 11 bases fit TRBD2. The CDR3 has 15 residues. J gave up 6 bases and V 4 bases, and 6 bases lay outside the gene matches. CDR1 and CDR2 from the germline V gene are SGHRS and YFSETQ. Looking up the rest from reference TRBV5-1 and TRBJ2-1 gives the full variable domain: KAGVTQTPRYLIKTRGQQVTLSCSPISGHRSVSWYQQTPGQGLQFLFEYFSETQRNKGNFPGRFSGRQFSNSRSEMNVSTLELGDSALYLCASSKTSGSRNEQFFGPGTRLTVL.

V is TRBV19 and J is TRBJ2-4; 7 positions match TRBD1. Per germline, CDR1 LNHDA and CDR2 SQIVND (reference sequence). This CDR3 comprises 13 residues. J lost 7 bases, V lost 8 bases, and 8 bases had no gene match. CDR3 DNA: TGTGCCAGTGGACCACAGGGGCCGAACATTCAGTACTTC. This sequence encodes CASGPQGPNIQYF. Full variable domain (rest looked up from reference TRBV19 and TRBJ2-4): DGGITQSPKYLFRKEGQNVTLSCEQNLNHDAMYWYRQDPGQGLRLIYYSQIVNDFQKGDIAEGYSVSREKKESFPLTVTSAQKNPTAFYLCASGPQGPNIQYFGAGTRLSVL.

In its sample, this clonotype was seen many times. The rearrangement uses TRBV30 and TRBJ2-3; no clear D gene. This CDR3 is built from 16 residues. Germline V gene sequence: CDR1 GTSNPN, CDR2 SVGIG (reference sequence). V was shortened by 4 bases and J by 2 bases, with 19 bases between the two germline ends. In nucleotides, the CDR3 is TGTGCCTGGATCGGGCAAAACCGTGGAAACACAGATACGCAGTATTTT. Its translation is CAWIGQNRGNTDTQYF. Based on the CDR3 plus reference TRBV30 and TRBJ2-3, the full variable domain is SQTIHQWPATLVQPVGSPLSLECTVEGTSNPNLYWYRQAAGRGLQLLFYSVGIGQISSEVPQNLSASRPQDRQFILSSKKLLLSDSGFYLCAWIGQNRGNTDTQYFGPGTRLTVL.

The chain carries TRBV5-1 and TRBJ2-7, with 10 nucleotides matching TRBD1. V lost 3 bases to trimming and J lost 5 bases; unmatched junction nucleotides: 8. Germline assignment: CDR1 SGHRS and CDR2 YFSETQ. This CDR3 is 15 amino acids long. CDR3 in amino acids: CASSWTGTGAHEQYF. The CDR3 DNA is TGCGCCAGCAGCTGGACCGGGACAGGGGCCCACGAGCAGTACTTC.

The chain is built from TRBV27 and TRBJ2-1; perhaps TRBD2 as D (6 bases). V gave up 4 bases and J gave up 4 bases, with 14 bases separating them. The CDR3 consists of 15 residues. The germline CDR1 and CDR2 sequences are MNHEY and SMNVEV (reference sequence). This CDR3 reads CASSSINSGYNEQFF. CDR3 bases: TGTGCCAGCAGTTCAATAAATAGCGGATACAATGAGCAGTTCTTC.

The chain combines TRBV30 with TRBJ2-1; D unresolved. This CDR3 region has 13 residues. CDR1 GTSNPN and CDR2 SVGIG come from the germline V gene (reference sequence). With 8 bases removed from V and 7 bases from J, the gap between germline ends came to 18 bases. DNA for the CDR3: TGTGCCAGCAGCTCCAGAGGAAATAATGAGCAGTTCTTC. Translation: CASSSRGNNEQFF.

This clonotype was seen repeatedly, ten times or more. This rearrangement joins TRBV2 to TRBJ2-1, with 7 bases lining up with TRBD2. CDR3 size: 14 residues. The germline gives CDR1 SNHLY, CDR2 FYNNEI. Trimming at V came to 7 bases and at J to 1 base, leaving 4 bases not matched to a gene. In DNA form, the CDR3 reads TGTGCCAGCATGGGCGGGAGTTCCTACAATGAGCAGTTCTTC. Its protein is CASMGGSSYNEQFF. The variable domain in full, completed from reference TRBV2 and TRBJ2-1, reads EPEVTQTPSHQVTQMGQEVILRCVPISNHLYFYWYRQILGQKVEFLVSFYNNEISEKSEIFDDQFSVERPDGSNFTLKIRSTKLEDSAMYFCASMGGSSYNEQFFGPGTRLTVL.